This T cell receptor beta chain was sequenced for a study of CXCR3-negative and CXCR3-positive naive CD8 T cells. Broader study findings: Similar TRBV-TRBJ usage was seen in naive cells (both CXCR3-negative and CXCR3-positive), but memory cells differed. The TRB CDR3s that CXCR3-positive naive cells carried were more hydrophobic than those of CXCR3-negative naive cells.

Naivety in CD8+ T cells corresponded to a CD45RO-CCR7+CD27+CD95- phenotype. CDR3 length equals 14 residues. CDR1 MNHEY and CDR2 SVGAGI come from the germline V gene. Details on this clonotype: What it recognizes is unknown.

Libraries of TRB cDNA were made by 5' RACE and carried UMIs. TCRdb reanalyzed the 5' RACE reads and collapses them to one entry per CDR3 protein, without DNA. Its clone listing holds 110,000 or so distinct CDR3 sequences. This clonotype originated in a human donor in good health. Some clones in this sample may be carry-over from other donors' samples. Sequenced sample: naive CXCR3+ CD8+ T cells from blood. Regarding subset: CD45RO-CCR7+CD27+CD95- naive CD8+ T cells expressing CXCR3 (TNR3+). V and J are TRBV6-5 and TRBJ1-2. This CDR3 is CASRSGQAGDGYTF.